This passage covers 15 T cell receptor beta chains from one sample sequenced in a study of graft-versus-host responses after intestinal transplantation. The assay was immunoSEQ multiplex PCR, and TCRdb's table has in-frame clones only and misses some. The sample lists just under 85,000 clones, around 93% occurring once. No antigen is known for these receptors. Sequencing was performed on unstimulated CD8+ T cells sorted from spleen or lymph node cells, taken before transplant. These receptors all stem from a human donor who was the organ donor for an intestinal transplant.

The rearrangement joins TRBV15 to TRBJ1-5; TRBD1 matches 7 bases. The CDR3 loop spans 19 amino acids. CDR1 and CDR2 from the germline V gene are LNHNV and YYDKDF (reference sequence). J gave up 2 bases and V 0 bases, and 13 bases lay outside the gene matches. The CDR3, as DNA: TGTGCCACCAGCAGAGATCGTGGGACAGAAATTTATGGCAATCAGCCCCAGCATTTT. It specifies CATSRDRGTEIYGNQPQHF.

The chain couples TRBV6-1 to TRBJ2-1; TRBD1 matches at 7 bases. This CDR3 comprises 15 residues. Germline loops: CDR1 MNHNS, CDR2 SASEGT. Trimming at V came to 8 bases and at J to 2 bases, leaving 9 bases not matched to a gene. The CDR3 loop is CASDWDSATYNEQFF. CDR3 DNA: TGTGCCAGCGATTGGGACAGCGCTACCTACAATGAGCAGTTCTTC.

The CDR3: CASSERVRAIHGYTF. DNA for the CDR3: TGTGCCAGCAGTGAGCGGGTCCGGGCGATACATGGCTACACCTTC. The chain employs TRBV6-1 and TRBJ1-2; unclear D gene. This CDR3 spans 15 amino acids. V was trimmed by 3 bases and J by 6 bases, leaving 17 bases between them. Germline CDR1 is MNHNS and CDR2 is SASEGT.

V and J are TRBV11-2 and TRBJ2-7, with 11 bases lining up with TRBD1. The germline V gene has CDR1 SGHAT and CDR2 FQNNGV. Germline trimming cut 0 bases from V and 3 bases from J; bases unmatched to any gene: 1. This CDR3 spans 15 amino acids. CDR3 residues: CASSLEGTGGYEQYF. CDR3 DNA: TGTGCCAGCAGCTTAGAGGGGACAGGGGGCTACGAGCAGTACTTC.

The chain uses TRBV7-2 and TRBJ2-6; D is uncertain. CDR3 length: 15 amino acids. Germline V gene sequence: CDR1 SGHTA, CDR2 FQGNSA. Deletions cut 2 bases from V and 3 bases from J, with 8 bases between. CDR3 region: CASSLTGFGANVLTF. The DNA for the CDR3 is TGTGCCAGCAGCTTAACTGGGTTTGGGGCCAACGTCCTGACTTTC.

The chain employs TRBV5-1 and TRBJ1-5; tentative D call: TRBD1 (6 bases). This CDR3 is built from 16 residues. The germline V gene has CDR1 SGHRS and CDR2 YFSETQ. Trimming shortened V by 4 bases and J by 6 bases, and 20 bases separated the two germline ends. In nucleotides, the CDR3 is TGCGCCAGCAGCGAATCCCCGGGGGCCTTAAGTCAGCCCCAGCATTTT. Translated: CASSESPGALSQPQHF.

Here the CDR3 reads CASSAGQIYEQYF. For the CDR3, the DNA is TGTGCCAGCAGCGCGGGCCAGATCTACGAGCAGTACTTC. The genes are TRBV5-6 and TRBJ2-7; D is perhaps TRBD2 (5 bases). Trimming removed 4 bases from V and 3 bases from J, with 11 bases in between. The CDR3 runs 13 residues. Germline CDR1 is SGHDT and CDR2 is YYEEEE.

The rearrangement links TRBV5-1 to TRBJ1-5; 8 bases line up with TRBD1. V dropped 3 bases and J dropped 2; count of bases not matched to a gene: 4. Per germline, CDR1 SGHRS and CDR2 YFSETQ. CDR3 size: 15 residues. The DNA for the CDR3 is TGCGCCAGCAGCTGGGGGACAGGAGGCAATCAGCCCCAGCATTTT. As protein: CASSWGTGGNQPQHF.

The chain combines TRBV19 with TRBJ2-7, with D unclear. CDR3 length: 13 amino acids. Deletions cut 3 bases from V and 2 bases from J, with 8 bases between. The V gene's germline CDR1 is LNHDA and CDR2 SQIVND (reference sequence). CDR3 amino acids: CASSMTFTYEQYF. The CDR3 DNA reads as TGTGCCAGTAGTATGACGTTTACCTACGAGCAGTACTTC.

This clone was found once. The rearrangement joins TRBV10-3 to TRBJ2-7, with 10 bases that match TRBD1. Germline trimming cut 7 bases from V and 6 bases from J; bases unmatched to any gene: 6. The CDR3 is 13 amino acids. Looked up from germline, CDR1 is ENHRY and CDR2 is SYGVKD. CDR3 region: CAIKPGQGIEQYF. For the CDR3, the DNA is TGTGCCATCAAACCGGGACAGGGGATCGAGCAGTACTTC.

The chain links TRBV6-5 to TRBJ1-5; D is unresolved. This CDR3 has 13 residues. Germline values: CDR1 MNHEY, CDR2 SVGAGI. Trimming left V 0 bases short and J 7 bases short, with 7 bases between. CDR3 amino acids: CASSYSAGQPQHF. Written as DNA, the CDR3 is TGTGCCAGCAGTTACTCGGCCGGCCAGCCCCAGCATTTT.

The rearrangement links TRBV2 to TRBJ2-1; TRBD1 is a possible D gene (6 bases). Per germline, CDR1 SNHLY and CDR2 FYNNEI. Trimming pared 6 bases from V and 0 bases from J, leaving 15 bases between. The CDR3 spans 16 residues. DNA of the CDR3: TGTGCCAGCAGCACCGGGACAACGACCTCCTACAATGAGCAGTTCTTC. Protein: CASSTGTTTSYNEQFF.

CDR3 residues: CSVGYYYGYTF. The CDR3 region has the DNA TGCAGCGTTGGGTATTACTATGGCTACACCTTC. The rearrangement joins TRBV29-1 to TRBJ1-2; D is unclear. CDR3 size: 11 residues. Germline V gene lookup returns CDR1 SQVTM and CDR2 ANQGSEA. V was clipped by 4 bases and J by 3 bases, with 6 bases between them.

The chain uses TRBV30 and TRBJ1-5; 8 positions match TRBD1. The CDR3 totals 15 residues. After removal of 2 bases from V and 6 bases from J, the junction contained 9 bases not matched to a gene. CDR1 GTSNPN and CDR2 SVGIG come from the germline V gene (reference sequence). CDR3 loop: CAWSTTTGVGQPQHF. CDR3 sequence (DNA): TGTGCCTGGAGTACAACGACAGGGGTCGGTCAGCCCCAGCATTTT.

The chain is built from TRBV4-1 and TRBJ1-2, with TRBD1 as a possible D gene (6 bases). V was pared by 0 bases and J by 3 bases, with 23 bases between. The CDR3 is 19 residues long. Germline CDR1 MGHRA, CDR2 YSYEKL. CDR3 sequence (DNA): TGCGCCAGCAGCCAAGAGGCCATCGGTGGGGGGGGCGCTTACTATGGCTACACCTTC. Translation: CASSQEAIGGGGAYYGYTF.